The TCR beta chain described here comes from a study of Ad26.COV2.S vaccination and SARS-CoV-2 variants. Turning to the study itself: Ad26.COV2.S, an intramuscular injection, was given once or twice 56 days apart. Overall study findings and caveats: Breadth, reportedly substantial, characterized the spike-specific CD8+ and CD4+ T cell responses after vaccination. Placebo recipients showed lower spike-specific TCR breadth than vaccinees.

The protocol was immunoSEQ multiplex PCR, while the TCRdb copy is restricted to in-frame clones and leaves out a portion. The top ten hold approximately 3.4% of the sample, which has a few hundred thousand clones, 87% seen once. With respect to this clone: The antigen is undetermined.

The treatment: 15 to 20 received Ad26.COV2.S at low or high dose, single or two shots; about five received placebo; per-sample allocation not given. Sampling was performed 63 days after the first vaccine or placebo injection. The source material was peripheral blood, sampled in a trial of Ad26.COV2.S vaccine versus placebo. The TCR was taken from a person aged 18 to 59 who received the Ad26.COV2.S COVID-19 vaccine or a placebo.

CDR3 in DNA: TGTGCCAGCAGCCAGAGGGACAGAAACACTGAAGCTTTCTTT. Amino acids: CASSQRDRNTEAFF. This chain connects TRBV3-1 (or the pseudogene TRBV3-2) to TRBJ1-1; 7 bases fit TRBD1. Trimming took 3 bases from V and 2 from J; bases not matched to a gene: 3. Germline V gene lookup returns CDR1 LGHDT and CDR2 YNNKEL (reference sequence). The CDR3 consists of 14 residues.